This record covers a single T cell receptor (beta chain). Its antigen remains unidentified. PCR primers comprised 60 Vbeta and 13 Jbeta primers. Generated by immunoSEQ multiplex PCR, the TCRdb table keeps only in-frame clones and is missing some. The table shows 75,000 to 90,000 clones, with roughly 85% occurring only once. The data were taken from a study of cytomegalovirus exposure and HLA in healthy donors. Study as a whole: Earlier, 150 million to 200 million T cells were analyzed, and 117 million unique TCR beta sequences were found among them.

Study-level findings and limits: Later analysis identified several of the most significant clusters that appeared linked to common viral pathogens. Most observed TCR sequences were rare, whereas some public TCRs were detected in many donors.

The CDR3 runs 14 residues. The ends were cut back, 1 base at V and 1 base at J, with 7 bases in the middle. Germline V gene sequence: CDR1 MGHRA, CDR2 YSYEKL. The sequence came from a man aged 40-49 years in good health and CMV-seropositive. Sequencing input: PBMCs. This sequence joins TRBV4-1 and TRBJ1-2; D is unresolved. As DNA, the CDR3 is TGCGCCAGCAGCCAAGGAGGGTTTAACTATGGCTACACCTTC. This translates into CASSQGGFNYGYTF.